Below, 3 T cell receptor beta chains from the same sample are listed, as sequenced in a study of blood T cells in healthy people across ages. PCR was performed a second time for about 7 to 11 cycles using a sample-barcoded 5' primer and a J-beta primer mix. TCRdb analysed the 5' RACE reads with MiXCR anew, one entry per CDR3 protein. The table includes hundreds of thousands of distinct CDR3 sequences, 46% detected once. Sequencing used blood. These receptors were obtained from an elderly man in good health.

The V call is TRBV25-1, the J call TRBJ1-6; D gene uncertain. CDR1 and CDR2 (germline): MGHDK, SYGVNS. This CDR3 has 13 residues. V dropped 4 bases and J dropped 7 bases, with 8 bases sitting between them. The CDR3 sequence: CASSGPDNSPLHF. CDR3 coding DNA: TGTGCCAGCAGTGGGCCGGACAATTCACCCCTCCACTTT.

The chain carries TRBV15 and TRBJ2-3, with D unclear. This CDR3 spans 13 amino acids. Trimming stripped 2 bases from V and 2 bases from J, with 5 bases between. Germline V CDR1 and CDR2: LNHNV, YYDKDF (reference sequence). The CDR3 region has the DNA TGTGCCACCAGCAGACCCGACACAGATACGCAGTATTTT. This encodes CATSRPDTDTQYF.

This chain links TRBV3-1 with TRBJ1-4; 7 nucleotides align to TRBD1. The V gene end was trimmed by 3 bases and the J gene end by 8 bases; junction bases not matched to a gene: 12. The CDR3 runs 16 residues. CDR1 LGHDT and CDR2 YNNKEL come from the germline V gene (reference sequence). The CDR3 spells CASSHYTGEIREKLFF. The CDR3 bases are TGTGCCAGCAGCCATTACACAGGGGAAATTCGGGAAAAACTGTTTTTT.